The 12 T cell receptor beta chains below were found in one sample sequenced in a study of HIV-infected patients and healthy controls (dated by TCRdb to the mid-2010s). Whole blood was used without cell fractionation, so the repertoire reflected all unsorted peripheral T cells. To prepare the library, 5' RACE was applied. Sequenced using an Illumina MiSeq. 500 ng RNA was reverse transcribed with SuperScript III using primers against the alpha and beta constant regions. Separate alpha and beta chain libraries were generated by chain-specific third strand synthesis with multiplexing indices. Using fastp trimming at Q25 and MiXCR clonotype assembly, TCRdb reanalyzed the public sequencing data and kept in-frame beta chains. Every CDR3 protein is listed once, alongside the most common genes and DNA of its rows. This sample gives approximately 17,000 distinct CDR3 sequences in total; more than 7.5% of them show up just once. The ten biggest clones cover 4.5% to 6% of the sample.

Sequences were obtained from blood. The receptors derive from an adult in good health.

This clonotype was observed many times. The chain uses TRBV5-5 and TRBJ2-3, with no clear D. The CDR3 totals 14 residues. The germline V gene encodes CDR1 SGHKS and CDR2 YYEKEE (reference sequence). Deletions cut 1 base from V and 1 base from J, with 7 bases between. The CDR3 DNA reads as TGTGCCAGCAGCTTGTTTGGGGGCACAGATACGCAGTATTTT. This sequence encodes CASSLFGGTDTQYF. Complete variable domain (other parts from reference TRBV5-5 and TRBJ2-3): DAGVTQSPTHLIKTRGQQVTLRCSPISGHKSVSWYQQVLGQGPQFIFQYYEKEERGRGNFPDRFSARQFPNYSSELNVNALLLGDSALYLCASSLFGGTDTQYFGPGTRLTVL.

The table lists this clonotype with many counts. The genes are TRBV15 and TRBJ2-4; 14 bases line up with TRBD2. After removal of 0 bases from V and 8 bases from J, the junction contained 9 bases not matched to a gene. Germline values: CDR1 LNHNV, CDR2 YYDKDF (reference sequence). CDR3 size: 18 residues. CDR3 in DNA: TGTGCCACCAGCAGAGATGGGACTAGCGGGAGAGGTGTGGACATTCAGTACTTC. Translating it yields CATSRDGTSGRGVDIQYF. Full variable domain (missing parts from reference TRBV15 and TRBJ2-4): DAMVIQNPRYQVTQFGKPVTLSCSQTLNHNVMYWYQQKSSQAPKLLFHYYDKDFNNEADTPDNFQSRRPNTSFCFLDIRSPGLGDTAMYLCATSRDGTSGRGVDIQYFGAGTRLSVL.

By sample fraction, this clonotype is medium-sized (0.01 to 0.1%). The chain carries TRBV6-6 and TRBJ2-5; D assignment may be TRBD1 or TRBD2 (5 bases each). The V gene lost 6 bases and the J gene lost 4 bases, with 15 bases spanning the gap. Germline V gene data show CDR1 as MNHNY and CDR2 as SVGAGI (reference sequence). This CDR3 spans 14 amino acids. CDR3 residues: CASRFNPRGETQYF. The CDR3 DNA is TGTGCCAGCAGATTTAACCCGAGGGGAGAGACCCAGTACTTC.

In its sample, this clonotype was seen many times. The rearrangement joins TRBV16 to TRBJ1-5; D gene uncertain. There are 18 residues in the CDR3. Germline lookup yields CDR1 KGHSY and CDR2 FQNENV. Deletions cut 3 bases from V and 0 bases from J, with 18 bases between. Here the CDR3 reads CASSQSASTRYSNQPQHF. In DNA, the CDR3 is TGTGCCAGCAGCCAGTCCGCCAGCACACGCTATAGCAATCAGCCCCAGCATTTT.

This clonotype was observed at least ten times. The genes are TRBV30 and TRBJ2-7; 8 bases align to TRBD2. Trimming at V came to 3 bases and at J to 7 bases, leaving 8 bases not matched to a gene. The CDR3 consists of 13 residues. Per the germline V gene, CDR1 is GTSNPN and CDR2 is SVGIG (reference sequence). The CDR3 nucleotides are TGTGCCTGGAGCTACGGGAGGGGCCTGGAGCAGTACTTC. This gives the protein CAWSYGRGLEQYF. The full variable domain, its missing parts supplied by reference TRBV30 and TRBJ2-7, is SQTIHQWPATLVQPVGSPLSLECTVEGTSNPNLYWYRQAAGRGLQLLFYSVGIGQISSEVPQNLSASRPQDRQFILSSKKLLLSDSGFYLCAWSYGRGLEQYFGPGTRLTVT.

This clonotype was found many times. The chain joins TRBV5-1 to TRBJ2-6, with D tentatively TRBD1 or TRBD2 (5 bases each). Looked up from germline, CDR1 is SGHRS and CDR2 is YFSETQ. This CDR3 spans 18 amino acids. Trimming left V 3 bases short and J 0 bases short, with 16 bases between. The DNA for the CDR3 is TGCGCCAGCAGCTCGATGGGGGTGGCACACTCTGGGGCCAACGTCCTGACTTTC. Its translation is CASSSMGVAHSGANVLTF. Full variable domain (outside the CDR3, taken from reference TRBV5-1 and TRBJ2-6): KAGVTQTPRYLIKTRGQQVTLSCSPISGHRSVSWYQQTPGQGLQFLFEYFSETQRNKGNFPGRFSGRQFSNSRSEMNVSTLELGDSALYLCASSSMGVAHSGANVLTFGAGSRLTVL.

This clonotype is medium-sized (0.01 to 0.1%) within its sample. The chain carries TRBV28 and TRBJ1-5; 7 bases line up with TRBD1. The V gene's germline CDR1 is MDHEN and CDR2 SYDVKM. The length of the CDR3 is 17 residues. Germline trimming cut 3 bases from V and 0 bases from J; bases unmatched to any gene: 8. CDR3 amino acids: CASSFWDSEYSNQPQHF. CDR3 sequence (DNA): TGTGCCAGCAGTTTCTGGGACAGTGAATATAGCAATCAGCCCCAGCATTTT.

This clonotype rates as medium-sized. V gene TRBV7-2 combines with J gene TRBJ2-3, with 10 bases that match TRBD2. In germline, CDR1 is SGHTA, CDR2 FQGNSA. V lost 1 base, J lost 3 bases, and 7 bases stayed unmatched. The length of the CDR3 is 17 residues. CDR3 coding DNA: TGTGCCAGCAGCTTAGAGGCTAGCGGGAGAGGTACAGATACGCAGTATTTT. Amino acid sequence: CASSLEASGRGTDTQYF.

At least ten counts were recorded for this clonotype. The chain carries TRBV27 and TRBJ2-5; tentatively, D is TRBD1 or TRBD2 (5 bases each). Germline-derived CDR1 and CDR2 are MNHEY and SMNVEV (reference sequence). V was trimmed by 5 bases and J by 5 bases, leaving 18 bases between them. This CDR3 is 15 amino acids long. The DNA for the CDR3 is TGTGCCAGCAGTCTGGGGCTAGCACCCCGGGAGACCCAGTACTTC. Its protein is CASSLGLAPRETQYF.

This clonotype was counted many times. In DNA form, the CDR3 reads TGCGCCAGCAGCTTGGAGGGGGGTAGCGGTGAAGCTTTCTTT. It yields the protein CASSLEGGSGEAFF. The J gene is TRBJ1-1, the V gene TRBV5-1, with a tentative D call TRBD1 (6 bases). CDR3 length: 14 residues. Germline CDR1 is SGHRS and CDR2 is YFSETQ. The V end was cut by 0 bases, the J end by 7 bases, with 13 bases between.

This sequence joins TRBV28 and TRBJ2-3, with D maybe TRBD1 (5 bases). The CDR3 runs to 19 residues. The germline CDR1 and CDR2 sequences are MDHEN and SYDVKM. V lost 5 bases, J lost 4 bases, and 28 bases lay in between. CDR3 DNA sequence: TGTGCCAGCAGTCCGGCCAAGGGGTTTGGCGGTGGGTTCCCAGATACGCAGTATTTT. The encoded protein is CASSPAKGFGGGFPDTQYF. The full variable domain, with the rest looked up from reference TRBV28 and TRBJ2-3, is DVKVTQSSRYLVKRTGEKVFLECVQDMDHENMFWYRQDPGLGLRLIYFSYDVKMKEKGDIPEGYSVSREKKERFSLILESASTNQTSMYLCASSPAKGFGGGFPDTQYFGPGTRLTVL.

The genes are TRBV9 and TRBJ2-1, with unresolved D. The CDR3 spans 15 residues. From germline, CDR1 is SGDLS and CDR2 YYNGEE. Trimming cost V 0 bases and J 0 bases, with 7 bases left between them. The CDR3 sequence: CASSVGASSYNEQFF. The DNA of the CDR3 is TGTGCCAGCAGCGTAGGGGCTAGCTCCTACAATGAGCAGTTCTTC. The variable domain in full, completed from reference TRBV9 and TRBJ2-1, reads DSGVTQTPKHLITATGQRVTLRCSPRSGDLSVYWYQQSLDQGLQFLIQYYNGEERAKGNILERFSAQQFPDLHSELNLSSLELGDSALYFCASSVGASSYNEQFFGPGTRLTVL.